The following is a TCR beta chain sequence with its context. Its specificity is unknown. The sample originates from a study of monozygotic twins with inflammatory bowel disease. Study-wide points: Support for any single strong IBD-associated signal or clonotype was not found.

This CDR3 has 19 residues. Looked up from germline, CDR1 is SGHNT and CDR2 is YYREEE (reference sequence). The UMIs carried a 6-nucleotide sample barcode, and they were added by template switching. Amplification used two nested PCRs: 15 to 20 cycles, then roughly 9 cycles, on TCRalpha/TCRbeta cDNA. TCRdb reprocessed the 5' RACE reads and reports one entry per CDR3 protein, with no DNA. The sample has 200,000 to 250,000 distinct CDR3 sequences; the top ten hold under 8.5%. The chain recombines TRBV5-4 with TRBJ2-2; TCRdb reports TRBD2, a call that lacks DNA to check it against. Sample: blood. This receptor was obtained from a human donor with ulcerative colitis or Crohn's disease, or a healthy co-twin of an affected twin (not recorded which). The CDR3 here is CASSLGISVNDWNTGELFF.